This is a list of T cell receptor beta chains from one sample in a study of T cells in localized non-small cell lung cancer. Only in-frame clones appear in the TCRdb table, and some are missing; sequencing was by immunoSEQ multiplex PCR. This repertoire shows around 25,000 clones, 70% to 90% found once; its top ten account for 11% to 15%. Source: peripheral blood, taken before any cancer treatment. The origin of the receptors is a female donor at least 60 years old with stage I lung adenocarcinoma. CDR3s include the opening cysteine and the closing phenylalanine or tryptophan. D genes are given only for firm matches. Some rows mark clone size as missing; the rest say once, few, many or name a class of expanded clone.

TRBV5-4	NA	TRBD2	TRBJ2-1	CASSRETPGGHNEQFF	TGTGCCAGCAGCCGCGAAACCCCGGGGGGGCATAATGAGCAGTTCTTC
TRBV6-1	once	NA	TRBJ1-2	CASSEKEEIGGYTF	TGTGCCAGCAGTGAAAAGGAGGAGATAGGTGGCTACACCTTC
TRBV30	NA	NA	TRBJ2-1	CAWSHNEQFF	TGTGCCTGGAGTCACAATGAGCAGTTCTTC
TRBV6-5	NA	TRBD1	TRBJ2-1	CASRRQGDRYNEQFF	TGTGCCAGCAGACGACAGGGGGATCGCTACAATGAGCAGTTCTTC
TRBV5-6	NA	TRBD2	TRBJ2-1	CASSLEGSGSGNEQFF	TGTGCCAGCAGCTTGGAAGGGAGCGGGAGCGGCAATGAGCAGTTCTTC
TRBV27	NA	NA	TRBJ2-5	CASSLVPSLLETQYF	TGTGCCAGCAGTTTGGTTCCATCCCTACTCGAGACCCAGTACTTC
TRBV5-1	NA	NA	TRBJ1-1	CASSWGTRSGMNTEAFF	TGCGCCAGCAGCTGGGGGACCCGGTCGGGAATGAACACTGAAGCTTTCTTT
TRBV19	once	NA	TRBJ1-4	CASSRQQGRGEKLFF	TGTGCCAGTAGTCGACAACAGGGTAGGGGTGAAAAACTGTTTTTT
TRBV6-5	NA	NA	TRBJ2-7	CASSRTVSYEQYF	TGTGCCAGCAGTCGGACTGTTTCCTACGAGCAGTACTTC
TRBV5-8	NA	NA	TRBJ2-7	CASSLGFSREQYF	TGTGCCAGCAGCTTGGGCTTTTCTCGCGAGCAGTACTTC
TRBV27	few	NA	TRBJ1-1	CASFGRGANTEAFF	TGTGCCAGCTTTGGGCGGGGGGCAAACACTGAAGCTTTCTTT
TRBV11-3	NA	NA	TRBJ1-4	CASSSRVKEKLFF	TGTGCCAGCAGCTCCAGGGTAAAGGAAAAACTGTTTTTT
TRBV4-1	few	NA	TRBJ1-2	CASSQDWGRYGYTF	TGCGCCAGCAGCCAAGATTGGGGGAGGTATGGCTACACCTTC
TRBV6-5	NA	NA	TRBJ1-2	CACLTQDYGYTF	TGTGCCTGTTTAACCCAGGACTATGGCTACACCTTC
TRBV19	NA	NA	TRBJ1-4	CASSPQTGYNEKLFF	TGTGCCAGTAGTCCCCAGACAGGTTATAATGAAAAACTGTTTTTT
TRBV9	NA	NA	TRBJ1-1	CASSANSLNTEAFF	TGTGCCAGCAGCGCCAACAGCTTGAACACTGAAGCTTTCTTT
TRBV30	once	NA	TRBJ2-3	CAFSWSTDTQYF	TGTGCCTTTTCCTGGAGCACAGATACGCAGTATTTT
TRBV18	once	TRBD2	TRBJ2-1	CASSESGGSYNEQFF	TGTGCCAGCTCTGAGAGCGGGGGCTCCTACAATGAGCAGTTCTTC
TRBV7-9	NA	NA	TRBJ2-7	CASGRAAGSYEQYF	TGTGCCAGCGGCCGGGCCGCGGGGTCCTACGAGCAGTACTTC
TRBV5-4	NA	NA	TRBJ2-3	CASSLDSADTQYF	TGTGCCAGCAGCTTGGACAGCGCAGATACGCAGTATTTT
TRBV30	NA	NA	TRBJ1-1	CAWSLVEAFF	TGTGCCTGGAGTTTAGTTGAAGCTTTCTTT
TRBV6-4	NA	NA	TRBJ1-2	CASSPPGAGYGYTF	TGTGCCAGCAGCCCACCAGGGGCTGGCTATGGCTACACCTTC
TRBV30	NA	TRBD2	TRBJ2-1	CAWSRAGDVYNEQFF	TGTGCCTGGAGTAGAGCGGGAGATGTTTACAATGAGCAGTTCTTC
TRBV20-1	NA	NA	TRBJ1-1	CSAKEYTEAFF	TGCAGTGCCAAAGAATACACTGAAGCTTTCTTT
TRBV10-2	few	NA	TRBJ1-4	CASSGGQGEKLFF	TGCGCCAGCAGTGGGGGACAAGGTGAAAAACTGTTTTTT